A selection of T cell receptor beta chains follows, all from one sample in a study of control samples from healthy donors and cancer patients. The table came from immunoSEQ multiplex PCR; TCRdb's copy has only in-frame clones and leaves some out. The sample carries about 48,000 clones, over 85% recorded once. Input material: PBMCs. All receptors derive from a woman aged 45-60 years with head and neck cancer. CDR3s include the opening cysteine and the closing phenylalanine or tryptophan. Each record gives: D gene, clone size, V gene, J gene, CDR3 protein, CDR3 DNA. The D gene is left open where the match is weak. Rows give clone size only sometimes, using once, few, many, or a class for an expanded clone.

D gene: TRBD1; clone size: once; V gene: TRBV7-2; J gene: TRBJ1-6; CDR3 protein: CASSPGQGAGSPLHF; CDR3 DNA: TGTGCCAGCAGCCCGGGACAGGGGGCGGGCTCACCCCTCCACTTT
D gene: NA; clone size: NA; V gene: TRBV27; J gene: TRBJ2-5; CDR3 protein: CASSLFGPGGETQYF; CDR3 DNA: TGTGCCAGCAGTTTATTTGGACCTGGAGGCGAGACCCAGTACTTC
D gene: NA; clone size: NA; V gene: TRBV7-8; J gene: TRBJ1-5; CDR3 protein: CASSLERSNQPQHF; CDR3 DNA: TGTGCCAGCAGCTTAGAGAGAAGCAATCAGCCCCAGCATTTT
D gene: TRBD1; clone size: NA; V gene: TRBV5-1; J gene: TRBJ1-5; CDR3 protein: CASSFGDRGNQPQHF; CDR3 DNA: TGCGCCAGCAGCTTTGGGGACAGGGGCAATCAGCCCCAGCATTTT
D gene: NA; clone size: NA; V gene: TRBV5-1; J gene: TRBJ2-3; CDR3 protein: CASSLESRPDTQYF; CDR3 DNA: TGCGCCAGCAGCTTGGAGTCCAGGCCAGATACGCAGTATTTT
D gene: NA; clone size: NA; V gene: TRBV10-3; J gene: TRBJ2-7; CDR3 protein: CAIGSYGTTKQYF; CDR3 DNA: TGTGCCATCGGGTCCTACGGAACCACTAAGCAGTACTTC
D gene: NA; clone size: NA; V gene: TRBV5-6; J gene: TRBJ2-6; CDR3 protein: CASSLRSGANVLTF; CDR3 DNA: TGTGCCAGCAGCTTGAGGTCTGGGGCCAACGTCCTGACTTTC
D gene: NA; clone size: NA; V gene: TRBV6-1; J gene: TRBJ2-1; CDR3 protein: CASSATPGTRSYNEQFF; CDR3 DNA: TGTGCCAGCAGTGCTACCCCCGGGACAAGGAGCTACAATGAGCAGTTCTTC
D gene: NA; clone size: NA; V gene: TRBV7-2; J gene: TRBJ1-3; CDR3 protein: CASSEAPQGAGNTIYF; CDR3 DNA: TGTGCCAGCAGCGAAGCTCCACAGGGAGCAGGAAACACCATATATTTT
D gene: TRBD2; clone size: NA; V gene: TRBV9; J gene: TRBJ2-7; CDR3 protein: CASSPQPSGSSYEQYF; CDR3 DNA: TGTGCCAGCAGCCCCCAGCCGAGCGGGAGTTCCTACGAGCAGTACTTC
D gene: NA; clone size: NA; V gene: TRBV6-5; J gene: TRBJ2-1; CDR3 protein: CASMGRLYSYNEQFF; CDR3 DNA: TGTGCCAGCATGGGGAGACTTTACTCCTACAATGAGCAGTTCTTC
D gene: TRBD1; clone size: few; V gene: TRBV19; J gene: TRBJ1-5; CDR3 protein: CATRDSRYSNQPQHF; CDR3 DNA: TGTGCCACCAGGGACAGCAGGTATAGCAATCAGCCCCAGCATTTT
D gene: TRBD1; clone size: NA; V gene: TRBV5-1; J gene: TRBJ2-5; CDR3 protein: CASSSGQGGETQYF; CDR3 DNA: TGCGCCAGCAGCAGTGGACAGGGGGGAGAGACCCAGTACTTC
D gene: NA; clone size: NA; V gene: TRBV7-3; J gene: TRBJ2-3; CDR3 protein: CASSLRGGTTDTQYF; CDR3 DNA: TGTGCCAGCAGCTTAAGGGGCGGGACCACAGATACGCAGTATTTT
D gene: NA; clone size: NA; V gene: TRBV28; J gene: TRBJ1-2; CDR3 protein: CASSAWGSEYGYTF; CDR3 DNA: TGTGCCAGCAGTGCCTGGGGCAGTGAGTATGGCTACACCTTC
D gene: TRBD1; clone size: NA; V gene: TRBV19; J gene: TRBJ2-6; CDR3 protein: CASTMTGVSSGANVLTF; CDR3 DNA: TGTGCCAGTACCATGACAGGGGTCTCCTCTGGGGCCAACGTCCTGACTTTC
D gene: NA; clone size: NA; V gene: TRBV28; J gene: TRBJ1-3; CDR3 protein: CASSSGGRNTIYF; CDR3 DNA: TGTGCCAGCAGTTCGGGGGGTAGGAACACCATATATTTT
D gene: NA; clone size: NA; V gene: TRBV3-1/TRBV3-2; J gene: TRBJ2-3; CDR3 protein: CASSQEGGRSTDTQYF; CDR3 DNA: TGTGCCAGCAGCCAAGAGGGTGGGCGTAGCACAGATACGCAGTATTTT
D gene: NA; clone size: NA; V gene: TRBV30; J gene: TRBJ2-5; CDR3 protein: CAWSTTGTQYF; CDR3 DNA: TGTGCCTGGAGTACGACAGGGACCCAGTACTTC
D gene: NA; clone size: NA; V gene: TRBV5-1; J gene: TRBJ2-2; CDR3 protein: CASSFSGNTGELFF; CDR3 DNA: TGCGCCAGCAGCTTTAGCGGAAACACCGGGGAGCTGTTTTTT
D gene: TRBD1; clone size: NA; V gene: TRBV5-4; J gene: TRBJ1-2; CDR3 protein: CASSPQGGMKNGYTF; CDR3 DNA: TGTGCCAGCAGCCCCCAGGGGGGAATGAAAAATGGCTACACCTTC
D gene: NA; clone size: NA; V gene: TRBV5-1; J gene: TRBJ2-7; CDR3 protein: CASSLREGREQYF; CDR3 DNA: TGCGCCAGCAGCTTGCGAGAGGGGCGGGAGCAGTACTTC
D gene: TRBD1; clone size: NA; V gene: TRBV5-1; J gene: TRBJ2-7; CDR3 protein: CASSTGGSYEQYF; CDR3 DNA: TGCGCCAGCAGTACAGGGGGTTCCTACGAGCAGTACTTC
D gene: NA; clone size: NA; V gene: TRBV20-1; J gene: TRBJ1-2; CDR3 protein: CSANTGYGYTF; CDR3 DNA: TGCAGTGCAAACACAGGGTATGGCTACACCTTC
D gene: NA; clone size: NA; V gene: TRBV7-9; J gene: TRBJ2-5; CDR3 protein: CASSFEGPSQETQYF; CDR3 DNA: TGTGCCAGCAGCTTTGAGGGGCCCAGCCAAGAGACCCAGTACTTC
D gene: NA; clone size: NA; V gene: TRBV2; J gene: TRBJ1-1; CDR3 protein: CASSETAMNTEAFF; CDR3 DNA: TGTGCCAGCAGTGAAACCGCAATGAACACTGAAGCTTTCTTT
D gene: TRBD1; clone size: once; V gene: TRBV18; J gene: TRBJ1-2; CDR3 protein: CASSPTGGYTNYGYTF; CDR3 DNA: TGTGCCAGCTCACCGACAGGGGGGTATACTAACTATGGCTACACCTTC
D gene: NA; clone size: NA; V gene: TRBV19; J gene: TRBJ2-4; CDR3 protein: CASSSGASLNIQYF; CDR3 DNA: TGTGCCAGTAGTAGCGGGGCTAGCCTAAACATTCAGTACTTC
D gene: NA; clone size: NA; V gene: TRBV9; J gene: TRBJ1-1; CDR3 protein: CASSPNGNTEAFF; CDR3 DNA: TGTGCCAGCAGCCCGAACGGGAACACTGAAGCTTTCTTT
D gene: NA; clone size: NA; V gene: TRBV27; J gene: TRBJ1-5; CDR3 protein: CASSSVGGGPSNQPQHF; CDR3 DNA: TGTGCCAGCAGCTCCGTGGGAGGAGGGCCTAGCAATCAGCCCCAGCATTTT
D gene: TRBD2; clone size: NA; V gene: TRBV7-2; J gene: TRBJ2-7; CDR3 protein: CASSLGGGVEQYF; CDR3 DNA: TGTGCCAGCAGCTTAGGCGGGGGGGTCGAGCAGTACTTC
D gene: NA; clone size: NA; V gene: TRBV5-5; J gene: TRBJ2-5; CDR3 protein: CASFTLQDSPYQETQYF; CDR3 DNA: TGTGCCAGCTTTACACTCCAAGACTCCCCGTACCAAGAGACCCAGTACTTC
D gene: NA; clone size: NA; V gene: TRBV7-2; J gene: TRBJ2-7; CDR3 protein: CASSPSTSGLYEQYF; CDR3 DNA: TGTGCCAGCAGCCCGTCGACGTCCGGACTATACGAGCAGTACTTC
D gene: NA; clone size: NA; V gene: TRBV5-5; J gene: TRBJ1-1; CDR3 protein: CASSLGGSMNTEAFF; CDR3 DNA: TGTGCCAGCAGCTTAGGTGGCAGCATGAACACTGAAGCTTTCTTT
D gene: NA; clone size: NA; V gene: TRBV7-9; J gene: TRBJ1-2; CDR3 protein: CASSLTGGSRNYGYTF; CDR3 DNA: TGTGCCAGCAGCTTAACGGGCGGTTCCCGTAACTATGGCTACACCTTC
D gene: NA; clone size: NA; V gene: TRBV19; J gene: TRBJ1-6; CDR3 protein: CASGLNSPLHF; CDR3 DNA: TGTGCCAGTGGCTTGAATTCACCCCTCCACTTT
D gene: NA; clone size: few; V gene: TRBV19; J gene: TRBJ1-1; CDR3 protein: CASTQQQYTEAFF; CDR3 DNA: TGTGCCAGTACCCAGCAGCAGTACACTGAAGCTTTCTTT
D gene: NA; clone size: NA; V gene: TRBV6-1; J gene: TRBJ1-2; CDR3 protein: CASSEAPARGYTF; CDR3 DNA: TGTGCCAGCAGTGAAGCGCCGGCACGGGGCTACACCTTC
D gene: NA; clone size: NA; V gene: TRBV18; J gene: TRBJ1-1; CDR3 protein: CASLPKIPTTEAFF; CDR3 DNA: TGTGCCAGCTTACCTAAGATCCCAACCACTGAAGCTTTCTTT
D gene: NA; clone size: NA; V gene: TRBV9; J gene: TRBJ1-1; CDR3 protein: CASRRDLNTEAFF; CDR3 DNA: TGTGCCAGCAGGAGGGATCTGAACACTGAAGCTTTCTTT
D gene: TRBD1; clone size: NA; V gene: TRBV7-6; J gene: TRBJ2-5; CDR3 protein: CASSLADRGGETQYF; CDR3 DNA: TGTGCCAGCAGCTTAGCGGACAGGGGGGGAGAGACCCAGTACTTC
D gene: NA; clone size: NA; V gene: TRBV24-1; J gene: TRBJ2-5; CDR3 protein: CATSDGQPQETQYF; CDR3 DNA: TGTGCCACCAGTGACGGACAGCCCCAAGAGACCCAGTACTTC
D gene: NA; clone size: NA; V gene: TRBV5-1; J gene: TRBJ1-3; CDR3 protein: CASSSAGTKPGNTIYF; CDR3 DNA: TGCGCCAGCAGCTCCGCGGGGACAAAACCTGGAAACACCATATATTTT
D gene: NA; clone size: NA; V gene: TRBV30; J gene: TRBJ2-7; CDR3 protein: CAWSPRGGRSSYEQYF; CDR3 DNA: TGTGCCTGGAGCCCTCGGGGTGGGCGAAGCTCCTACGAGCAGTACTTC
D gene: NA; clone size: NA; V gene: TRBV29-1; J gene: TRBJ1-1; CDR3 protein: CSVVQGGTEAFF; CDR3 DNA: TGCAGCGTTGTGCAGGGTGGGACTGAAGCTTTCTTT
D gene: TRBD1; clone size: NA; V gene: TRBV20-1; J gene: TRBJ2-7; CDR3 protein: CSASTQGNEQYF; CDR3 DNA: TGCAGTGCTAGTACACAGGGGAACGAGCAGTACTTC
D gene: NA; clone size: NA; V gene: TRBV9; J gene: TRBJ1-4; CDR3 protein: CASVEAGQAEKLFF; CDR3 DNA: TGTGCCAGCGTCGAGGCAGGGCAAGCGGAAAAACTGTTTTTT
D gene: NA; clone size: once; V gene: TRBV5-6; J gene: TRBJ1-1; CDR3 protein: CASSPRWGPEAFF; CDR3 DNA: TGTGCCAGCAGCCCAAGATGGGGACCTGAAGCTTTCTTT
D gene: NA; clone size: NA; V gene: TRBV19; J gene: TRBJ1-1; CDR3 protein: CASSFPYTEAFF; CDR3 DNA: TGTGCCAGTAGTTTTCCGTACACTGAAGCTTTCTTT